This TCR beta chain was sequenced in a study of T cells in Graves' hyperthyroidism and ophthalmopathy (dated by TCRdb to between 2019 and 2020). Turning to the overall study: Peripheral blood samples were taken at the time of initial diagnosis, prior to any treatment. An independent validation cohort of around 19 hyperthyroidism patients and about 15 patients who later progressed to ophthalmopathy tested prospective prediction of ophthalmopathy. TCR V-J signatures able to tell the groups apart were searched for in a discovery cohort of some 97 patients, of whom about 40 had Graves' ophthalmopathy and more than 55 had stable Graves' hyperthyroidism. For training and testing, the 110 or so patients in the discovery cohort were randomly divided in a 7:3 ratio. Thyroid tissue and blood T-cell repertoires from about six Graves' hyperthyroidism patients were also compared in the study. Following sampling, methimazole starting at 30 mg daily was given to hyperthyroidism patients, and high-dose intravenous methylprednisolone was given to ophthalmopathy patients. The paper reports TCR Vbeta CDR3 sequencing of approximately 140 peripheral blood samples: 40 or so ophthalmopathy, roughly 74 hyperthyroidism and 17 progressor patients. The paper's findings and limits, for the study overall: No statistical method was used to set the sample size in advance, and investigators knew the group allocation. A model built on a 13 V-J signature distinguished ophthalmopathy from stable hyperthyroidism, reaching around 90% sensitivity and under 84% specificity in cross-validation and 80%/75% in testing. In validation, the model predicted progression to ophthalmopathy a median of about 6.5 months before onset, with about 64% sensitivity and roughly 73% specificity. Most expanded thyroid clonotypes (frequency above 0.001) were also detected in blood, suggesting blood repertoires may reflect thyroid immune responses.

The germline V gene encodes CDR1 DFQATT and CDR2 SNEGSKA (reference sequence). The CDR3 runs 15 amino acids, cysteine and phenylalanine included. Kept here is only the CDR3 DNA, which spans 45 bases and is read in frame from base 1. Unmatched junction bases come to 4, with V trimmed by 2 bases and J by 3 bases. This clonotype was seen repeatedly, ten times or more. Its antigen specificity is not known. No clone much larger than this one lies a single base away; base qualities are absent. The TCR beta CDR3 regions were amplified from RNA transcripts. For the first round of RT-PCR on the TCR CDR3, the HTBI primer set was used together with the Qiagen OneStep RT-PCR kit. Libraries were constructed in a second round of multiplex PCR, after which size selection and purification were performed. The libraries were sequenced on an Illumina HiSeq2000 using paired-end 100 bp reads. Regarding the original processing steps: Raw data were processed with SOAPnuke, discarding reads with adapters, uncalled bases, mean Phred below 15, or no exact constant-primer or identifier match. High-quality paired reads were merged with COPE v1.2.5, and unique nucleotide sequences were defined as clonotypes. MiTCR v1.1 was used to align the clonotypes against IMGT TRBV, TRBD and TRBJ reference segments. The analysis included only V-J combinations with a frequency above 0.0001, which together covered 99% to 99.2% of the repertoires. A TCS score was defined as the ratio between F50 (clonal expansion) and ExV (chaos), using BLOSUM62-based TCRdist between CDR3 peptides within each V-J. Welch's t-statistics and random forest reduced roughly 530 V-J features to about 12, which were used in a naive Bayes classifier (R e1071). Through fastp at Q25 and MiXCR, TCRdb rebuilt clones from the public reads, retaining in-frame beta chains. Rows with a matching CDR3 protein are joined into one entry that keeps the most common DNA and genes. TCRdb assigned the V and J calls; the authors' analysis was not used. Here the sample has some 350,000 distinct CDR3 sequences; approximately 16% occur a single time. The ten largest clones represent roughly 19% of the sample.

In the ophthalmopathy patients, disease was moderately to severely active, with a Clinical Activity Score of 3 or more, a NOSPECS grade of 4 or more, and a duration of less than 3 months. Exclusion was applied to patients with uncontrolled infections, other autoimmune diseases, pregnancy or lactation. Diagnoses relied on clinical symptoms, serum thyroxine and TRAb, thyroid ultrasound and orbital computed tomography. PBMCs were separated from over 9 ml of fresh peripheral blood using Ficoll-Paque density gradient centrifugation. Trizol reagent was used to extract total RNA, and RNA quality was then checked on an Agilent 2100 Bioanalyzer.

The chain is made from TRBV20-1 and TRBJ2-1; TRBD2 lines up with 10 middle nucleotides. This clonotype was obtained from a woman aged 60-75 years with Graves' ophthalmopathy. Sequencing was done on a sample of blood. The CDR3 region has the sequence CSARNLAGVYNEQFF. The DNA sequence is as follows: TGCAGTGCTAGAAACCTAGCGGGAGTCTACAATGAGCAGTTCTTC.